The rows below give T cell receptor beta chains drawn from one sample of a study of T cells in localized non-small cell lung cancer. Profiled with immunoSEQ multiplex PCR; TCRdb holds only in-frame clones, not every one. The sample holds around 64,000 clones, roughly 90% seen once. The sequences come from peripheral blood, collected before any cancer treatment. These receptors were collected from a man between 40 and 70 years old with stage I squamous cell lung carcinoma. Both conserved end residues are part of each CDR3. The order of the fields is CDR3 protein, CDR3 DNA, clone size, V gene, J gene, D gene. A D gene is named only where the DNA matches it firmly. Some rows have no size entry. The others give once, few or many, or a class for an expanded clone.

CASSQGAGTRDREQFF	TGTGCCAGCAGCCAAGGAGCGGGGACTAGGGATCGTGAGCAGTTCTTC	NA	TRBV4-2	TRBJ2-1	TRBD2
CASSPRGRGRRIEQFF	TGCGCCAGCAGTCCTAGGGGTCGGGGCAGAAGGATTGAGCAGTTCTTC	NA	TRBV10-1	TRBJ2-1	NA
CASSRTRLNEQFF	TGTGCCAGCAGCCGGACTAGGCTGAATGAGCAGTTCTTC	NA	TRBV7-3	TRBJ2-1	TRBD2
CASTLFGTSGPYEQYF	TGTGCCAGCACCCTATTCGGGACTAGCGGACCCTACGAGCAGTACTTC	NA	TRBV7-8	TRBJ2-7	TRBD2
CAWGPLGGRTDTQYF	TGTGCCTGGGGTCCCTTAGGCGGGAGGACAGATACGCAGTATTTT	NA	TRBV30	TRBJ2-3	TRBD2
CASSSPLGTGATEAFF	TGTGCCAGCAGCTCCCCCCTGGGGACAGGGGCCACTGAAGCTTTCTTT	once	TRBV11-2	TRBJ1-1	TRBD1
CASSLAYSNTGELFF	TGTGCCAGCAGCTTAGCTTATTCCAACACCGGGGAGCTGTTTTTT	NA	TRBV7-2	TRBJ2-2	NA
CASTIEAGDLNTEAFF	TGTGCCAGTACCATAGAGGCGGGAGACCTGAACACTGAAGCTTTCTTT	NA	TRBV19	TRBJ1-1	NA
CATRSKGDTEAFF	TGTGCCACCAGATCTAAGGGGGACACTGAAGCTTTCTTT	NA	TRBV5-5	TRBJ1-1	NA
CASSLLGQETQYF	TGTGCCAGCAGTTTATTAGGCCAAGAGACCCAGTACTTC	NA	TRBV27	TRBJ2-5	NA
CATKNTGNWEQYF	TGTGCCACCAAGAACACAGGGAACTGGGAGCAGTACTTC	NA	TRBV25-1	TRBJ2-7	NA
CASLDKSSYEQYF	TGTGCCAGCCTGGACAAGAGCTCCTACGAGCAGTACTTC	NA	TRBV19	TRBJ2-7	NA
CASSHVGSAKYNEQFF	TGCGCCAGCAGCCACGTAGGCAGCGCCAAATACAATGAGCAGTTCTTC	NA	TRBV4-1	TRBJ2-1	NA
CASSLFVGTGISSYEQYF	TGTGCCAGCAGCTTATTCGTAGGGACAGGGATTAGCTCCTACGAGCAGTACTTC	NA	TRBV5-6	TRBJ2-7	TRBD1
CATTLAGPGAYEQYF	TGTGCCACCACCCTGGCCGGGCCGGGGGCCTACGAGCAGTACTTC	once	TRBV10-3	TRBJ2-7	NA
CASSETGNSPLHF	TGTGCCAGCAGTGAGACAGGGAATTCACCCCTCCACTTT	NA	TRBV6-5	TRBJ1-6	TRBD1
CASSSGLAAQETQYF	TGTGCCAGCAGCTCGGGACTAGCGGCTCAAGAGACCCAGTACTTC	NA	TRBV5-4	TRBJ2-5	TRBD2
CASSNHLPGTGVPYEQYF	TGTGCCAGCAGCAACCACCTCCCCGGGACAGGGGTCCCCTACGAGCAGTACTTC	NA	TRBV2	TRBJ2-7	TRBD1
CAIMGLGTANYEQYF	TGTGCCATCATGGGGTTGGGGACCGCGAACTACGAGCAGTACTTC	NA	TRBV10-3	TRBJ2-7	NA
CASSPPPTSSYNEQFF	TGTGCCAGTAGTCCCCCTCCCACAAGCTCCTACAATGAGCAGTTCTTC	NA	TRBV19	TRBJ2-1	NA
CASSFWRQGEQYF	TGTGCCAGCAGTTTCTGGCGACAGGGAGAGCAGTATTTT	NA	TRBV28	TRBJ2-3	TRBD1
CASSPRTGGLTETQYF	TGCGCCAGCAGCCCCCGGACAGGGGGCTTGACCGAGACCCAGTACTTC	NA	TRBV4-3	TRBJ2-5	TRBD1
CASSSPGSGYTF	TGTGCCAGCAGCTCTCCAGGGTCCGGCTACACCTTC	NA	TRBV13	TRBJ1-2	NA
CASTLGGEPYNEQFF	TGTGCCAGCACACTGGGGGGGGAACCGTACAATGAGCAGTTCTTC	NA	TRBV28	TRBJ2-1	TRBD2
CASSVATGGQGQETQYF	TGTGCCAGCAGCGTAGCTACTGGGGGACAGGGCCAGGAGACCCAGTACTTC	NA	TRBV9	TRBJ2-5	TRBD1
CASSLAGSGLFNEQFF	TGTGCCAGCAGCTTAGCAGGTAGCGGATTATTCAATGAGCAGTTCTTC	once	TRBV11-2	TRBJ2-1	NA
CASRPRWGSNSPLHF	TGTGCCAGCAGACCTCGTTGGGGATCTAATTCACCCCTCCACTTT	NA	TRBV4-2	TRBJ1-6	NA
CASSHLGKGSQPQHF	TGTGCCAGCAGTCACCTGGGGAAGGGGAGCCAGCCCCAGCATTTT	NA	TRBV28	TRBJ1-5	NA
CASSGDSSYEQYF	TGTGCCAGCAGCGGTGACAGCTCCTACGAGCAGTACTTC	NA	TRBV9	TRBJ2-7	NA
CASSQTGGTQPQHF	TGCGCCAGCAGCCAGACAGGGGGCACGCAGCCCCAGCATTTT	NA	TRBV5-1	TRBJ1-5	TRBD1
CASSLGQLNEQFF	TGTGCCAGCAGCCTCGGGCAGCTCAATGAGCAGTTCTTC	NA	TRBV28	TRBJ2-1	NA
CSVVRLAGGLSSYNEQFF	TGCAGCGTTGTAAGACTAGCGGGAGGATTAAGTTCCTACAATGAGCAGTTCTTC	NA	TRBV29-1	TRBJ2-1	TRBD2
CASSRDSYNEQFF	TGTGCCAGCAGTCGGGACTCCTACAATGAGCAGTTCTTC	NA	TRBV6-4	TRBJ2-1	NA
CASSEGPGQGYEKLFF	TGTGCCAGCAGTGAAGGTCCGGGACAGGGGTATGAAAAACTGTTTTTT	NA	TRBV6-1	TRBJ1-4	TRBD1
CASYVSPGRNTGELFF	TGTGCCAGCTACGTCTCCCCGGGACGGAACACCGGGGAGCTGTTTTTT	once	TRBV18	TRBJ2-2	NA
CASRLGTGGNQPQHF	TGTGCCAGCAGACTGGGGACAGGGGGTAATCAGCCCCAGCATTTT	NA	TRBV6-5	TRBJ1-5	TRBD1
CASSETGSRTLHF	TGTGCCAGCAGTGAAACGGGGAGTCGTACCCTCCACTTT	NA	TRBV2	TRBJ1-6	NA
CATSREDTLTEQYF	TGTGCCACCAGCAGAGAGGATACGCTGACGGAGCAGTACTTC	NA	TRBV15	TRBJ2-7	NA
CATEPGLGTDTQYF	TGTGCCACAGAGCCAGGGCTTGGCACAGATACGCAGTATTTT	NA	TRBV10-3	TRBJ2-3	NA
CASSLGLAGGTDTQYF	TGTGCCAGCAGCTTAGGGTTAGCGGGTGGTACAGATACGCAGTATTTT	NA	TRBV11-2	TRBJ2-3	TRBD2
CASSLGQTRQETQYF	TGTGCCAGCAGCTTGGGTCAGACACGTCAAGAGACCCAGTACTTC	NA	TRBV5-6	TRBJ2-5	NA
CASSYSGRGYEQYF	TGTGCCAGCAGTTACTCCGGCAGGGGATACGAGCAGTACTTC	few	TRBV6-5	TRBJ2-7	NA
CASSFPGGKGYGYTF	TGTGCCAGCAGCTTCCCTGGGGGGAAGGGCTATGGCTACACCTTC	NA	TRBV5-4	TRBJ1-2	NA
CASASTGTYEQYF	TGTGCCAGCGCTTCCACAGGGACCTACGAGCAGTACTTC	NA	TRBV6-6	TRBJ2-7	NA
CASSISGDPYNEQFF	TGTGCCAGTAGTATTTCGGGAGACCCCTACAATGAGCAGTTCTTC	NA	TRBV19	TRBJ2-1	NA